This T cell receptor (beta chain) was profiled in a study of T cell responses to AZD1222 COVID-19 vaccine. From germline, CDR1 is LGHNA and CDR2 YNFKEQ. Deletions cut 11 bases from V and 3 bases from J, with 22 bases between. The CDR3 is 15 amino acids. Study observations and caveats: A mostly white British donor set with more females was recruited, and clonal diversity was possibly underestimated. Baseline seropositivity characterized only six AZD1222 recipients.

About this clone: Its target is unknown.

Libraries were prepared by immunoSEQ multiplex PCR; TCRdb keeps only in-frame clonotypes and omits some of them. The table shows 150,000 or so clones, with approximately 90% occurring only once. V is TRBV4-2 and J is TRBJ1-2, with D maybe TRBD1 (5 bases). This receptor was taken from an adult in good health. This specimen consisted of peripheral blood, obtained on day 0 of AZD1222 vaccination. DNA for the CDR3: TGTGCCGCAACTATAAACCCGGGGCGCCACTATGGCTACACCTTC. Translation: CAATINPGRHYGYTF.